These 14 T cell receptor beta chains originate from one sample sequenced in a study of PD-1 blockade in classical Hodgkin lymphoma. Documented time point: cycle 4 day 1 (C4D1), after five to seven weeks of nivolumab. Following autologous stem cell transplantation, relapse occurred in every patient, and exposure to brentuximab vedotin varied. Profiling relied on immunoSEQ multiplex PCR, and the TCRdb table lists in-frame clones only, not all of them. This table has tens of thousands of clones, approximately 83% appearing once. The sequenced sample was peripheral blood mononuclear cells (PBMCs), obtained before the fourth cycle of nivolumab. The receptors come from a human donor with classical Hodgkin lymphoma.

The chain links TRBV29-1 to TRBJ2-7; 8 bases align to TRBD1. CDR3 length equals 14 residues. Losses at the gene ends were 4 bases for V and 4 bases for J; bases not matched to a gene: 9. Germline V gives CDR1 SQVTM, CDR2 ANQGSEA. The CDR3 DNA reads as TGCAGCGTTGGCCCCGGACAGGGAGGATACGAGCAGTACTTC. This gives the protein CSVGPGQGGYEQYF.

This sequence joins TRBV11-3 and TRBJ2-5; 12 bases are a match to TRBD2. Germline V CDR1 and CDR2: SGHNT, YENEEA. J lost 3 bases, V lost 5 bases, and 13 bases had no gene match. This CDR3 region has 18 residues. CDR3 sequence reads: CASSARLAGVGGKETQYF. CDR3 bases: TGTGCCAGCAGCGCCCGACTAGCGGGAGTTGGTGGAAAAGAGACCCAGTACTTC.

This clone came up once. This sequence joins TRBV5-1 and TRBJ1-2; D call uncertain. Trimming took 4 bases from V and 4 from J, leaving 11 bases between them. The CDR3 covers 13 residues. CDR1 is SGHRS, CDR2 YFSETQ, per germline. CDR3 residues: CASSQGYGYGYTF. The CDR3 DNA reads TGCGCCAGCAGCCAAGGGTACGGCTATGGCTACACCTTC.

The CDR3: CASSTGQGGQPQHF. CDR3 coding DNA: TGTGCCAGTAGTACGGGACAGGGAGGACAGCCCCAGCATTTT. The rearrangement uses TRBV19 and TRBJ1-5; 9 bases line up with TRBD1. CDR3 length: 14 residues. The germline gives CDR1 LNHDA, CDR2 SQIVND (reference sequence). V trimming: 4 bases; J trimming: 7 bases; junction bases outside the gene matches: 5.

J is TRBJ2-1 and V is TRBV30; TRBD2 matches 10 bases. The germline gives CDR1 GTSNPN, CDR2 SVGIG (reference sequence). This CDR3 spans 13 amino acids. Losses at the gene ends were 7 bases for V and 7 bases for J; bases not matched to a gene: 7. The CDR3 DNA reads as TGTGCCTCCAGACTAGCGGGCGGGAATGAGCAGTTCTTC. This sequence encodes CASRLAGGNEQFF.

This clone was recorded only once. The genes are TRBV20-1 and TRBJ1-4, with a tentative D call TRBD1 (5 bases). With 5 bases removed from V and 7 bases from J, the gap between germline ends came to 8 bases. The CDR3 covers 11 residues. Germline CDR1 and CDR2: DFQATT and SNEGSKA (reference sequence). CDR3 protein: CSAQDTEKLFF. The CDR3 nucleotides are TGCAGTGCTCAGGACACTGAAAAACTGTTTTTT.

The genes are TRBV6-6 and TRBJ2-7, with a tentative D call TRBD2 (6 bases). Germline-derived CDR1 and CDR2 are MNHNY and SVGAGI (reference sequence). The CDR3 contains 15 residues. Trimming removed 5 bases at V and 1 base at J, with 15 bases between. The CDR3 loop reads CASSPRLVGSYEQYF. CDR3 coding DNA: TGTGCCAGCAGTCCCCGACTAGTGGGATCCTACGAGCAGTACTTC.

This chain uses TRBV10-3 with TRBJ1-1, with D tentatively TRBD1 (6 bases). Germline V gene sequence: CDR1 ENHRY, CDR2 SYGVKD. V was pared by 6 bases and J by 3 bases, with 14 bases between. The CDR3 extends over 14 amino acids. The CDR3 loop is CAIRDLGGDTEAFF. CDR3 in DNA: TGTGCCATCAGGGACTTAGGGGGGGACACTGAAGCTTTCTTT.

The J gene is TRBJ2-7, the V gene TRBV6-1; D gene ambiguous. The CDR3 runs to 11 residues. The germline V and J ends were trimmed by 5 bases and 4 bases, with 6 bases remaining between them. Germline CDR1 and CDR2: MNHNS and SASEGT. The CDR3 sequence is CASSYLYEQYF. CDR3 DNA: TGTGCCAGCAGTTATCTGTACGAGCAGTACTTC.

CDR3 coding DNA: TGTGCCAGCAGCTTAAGACCGTTAGCGGGTAACACAGATACGCAGTATTTT. Its translation: CASSLRPLAGNTDTQYF. The chain joins TRBV7-6 to TRBJ2-3; TRBD2 aligns across 7 bases. Germline CDR1 SGHVS, CDR2 FNYEAQ. The J segment lost 2 bases and the V segment lost 2 bases, leaving 10 bases of the junction unmatched. This CDR3 region has 17 residues.

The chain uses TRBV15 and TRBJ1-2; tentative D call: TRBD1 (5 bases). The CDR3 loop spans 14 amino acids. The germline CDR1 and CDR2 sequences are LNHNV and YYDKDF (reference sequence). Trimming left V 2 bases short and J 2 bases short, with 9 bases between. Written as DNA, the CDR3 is TGTGCCACCAGCAGACAGGGCGGGAACTATGGCTACACCTTC. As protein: CATSRQGGNYGYTF.

The CDR3 DNA is TGTGCCAGCAGTGAATGGCGGACCCAAGAGACCCAGTACTTC. This gives the protein CASSEWRTQETQYF. This chain joins TRBV2 and TRBJ2-5, with D unresolved. Germline-derived CDR1 and CDR2 are SNHLY and FYNNEI. The V end was cut by 2 bases, the J end by 1 base, with 8 bases between. The CDR3 is made up of 14 amino acids. Full variable domain (outside the CDR3, taken from reference TRBV2 and TRBJ2-5): EPEVTQTPSHQVTQMGQEVILRCVPISNHLYFYWYRQILGQKVEFLVSFYNNEISEKSEIFDDQFSVERPDGSNFTLKIRSTKLEDSAMYFCASSEWRTQETQYFGPGTRLLVL.

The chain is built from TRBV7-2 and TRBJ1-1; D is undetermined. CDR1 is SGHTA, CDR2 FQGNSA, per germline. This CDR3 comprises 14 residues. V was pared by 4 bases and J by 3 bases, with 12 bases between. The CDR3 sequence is CASSSPASYTEAFF. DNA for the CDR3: TGTGCCAGCAGCTCCCCGGCCTCTTACACTGAAGCTTTCTTT.

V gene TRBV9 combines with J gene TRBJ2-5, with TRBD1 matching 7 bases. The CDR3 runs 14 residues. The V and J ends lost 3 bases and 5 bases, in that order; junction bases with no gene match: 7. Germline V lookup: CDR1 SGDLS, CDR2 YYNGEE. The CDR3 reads CASSAQGIGETQYF. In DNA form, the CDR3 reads TGTGCCAGCAGCGCACAGGGGATTGGGGAGACCCAGTACTTC.